This is a list of T cell receptor beta chains from one sample in a study of blood T cell repertoires in COVID-19. TCRdb keeps only in-frame clones here, not all; method: immunoSEQ multiplex PCR. The sample lists around 160,000 clones, approximately 83% seen once, with around 8% in the top ten. The sequenced sample was peripheral blood. All receptors derive from a woman aged 55 to 70 with COVID-19, enrolled during active disease. Both conserved end residues are part of each CDR3. The D gene is left open where the match is weak. The size field is filled for only some rows; it gives once, few, many or a size class.

length: 12; J: TRBJ2-3; size: -; V: TRBV10-1; D: -; CDR3: CASSGRADTQYF; DNA: TGCGCCAGCAGTGGGAGGGCAGATACGCAGTATTTT
length: 16; J: TRBJ1-6; size: -; V: TRBV7-6; D: -; CDR3: CASSSSRDSYNSPLHF; DNA: TGTGCCAGCAGCTCCAGCCGGGACTCCTATAATTCACCCCTCCACTTT
length: 15; J: TRBJ2-3; size: -; V: TRBV19; D: TRBD2; CDR3: CASSILGRDTDTQYF; DNA: TGTGCCAGTAGTATATTGGGGAGGGACACAGATACGCAGTATTTT
length: 13; J: TRBJ2-7; size: -; V: TRBV3-1/TRBV3-2; D: TRBD2; CDR3: CASSRRGEVEQYF; DNA: TGTGCCAGCAGCCGTCGGGGGGAGGTCGAGCAGTACTTC
length: 14; J: TRBJ2-5; size: once; V: TRBV5-1; D: -; CDR3: CASTLQGNQETQYF; DNA: TGCGCCAGTACGCTACAGGGTAACCAAGAGACCCAGTACTTC
length: 20; J: TRBJ1-1; size: once; V: TRBV27; D: -; CDR3: CASSFLGLRTSTHRNTEAFF; DNA: TGTGCCAGCAGTTTTCTGGGGCTGAGAACTTCAACCCATAGGAACACTGAAGCTTTCTTT
length: 14; J: TRBJ2-7; size: few; V: TRBV2; D: TRBD1; CDR3: CASSLPDRDYEQYF; DNA: TGTGCCAGCTCCCTCCCGGACAGGGACTACGAGCAGTACTTC
length: 14; J: TRBJ2-7; size: -; V: TRBV18; D: TRBD2; CDR3: CASSLGRGAYEQYF; DNA: TGTGCCAGCTCCCTCGGGAGGGGGGCCTACGAGCAGTACTTC
length: 14; J: TRBJ1-5; size: -; V: TRBV3-1/TRBV3-2; D: -; CDR3: CASSRQGSNQPQHF; DNA: TGTGCCAGCAGCCGGCAGGGTAGCAATCAGCCCCAGCATTTT
length: 12; J: TRBJ1-6; size: -; V: TRBV24-1; D: -; CDR3: CATSDPNSPLHF; DNA: TGTGCCACCAGTGATCCGAATTCACCCCTCCACTTT
length: 16; J: TRBJ2-4; size: -; V: TRBV6-2/TRBV6-3; D: -; CDR3: CASSYSRRVGKNIQYF; DNA: TGTGCCAGCAGTTACTCCCGACGGGTGGGCAAAAACATTCAGTACTTC
length: 14; J: TRBJ2-5; size: -; V: TRBV5-1; D: TRBD1; CDR3: CASSIGQGQETQYF; DNA: TGCGCCAGCAGCATAGGACAGGGTCAAGAGACCCAGTACTTC
length: 14; J: TRBJ1-2; size: -; V: TRBV5-1; D: -; CDR3: CASSLGQKNYGYTF; DNA: TGCGCCAGCAGCTTGGGACAGAAAAACTATGGCTACACCTTC
length: 13; J: TRBJ1-5; size: -; V: TRBV12-5; D: -; CDR3: CASGTGFGQPQHF; DNA: TGTGCTAGTGGTACGGGGTTCGGTCAGCCCCAGCATTTT
length: 16; J: TRBJ2-1; size: -; V: TRBV11-2; D: -; CDR3: CASSLGLAASYNEQFF; DNA: TGTGCCAGCAGCTTAGGGCTAGCCGCTTCCTACAATGAGCAGTTCTTC
length: 14; J: TRBJ2-3; size: -; V: TRBV6-5; D: TRBD1; CDR3: CASSPTGATDTQYF; DNA: TGTGCCAGCAGTCCCACAGGGGCCACAGATACGCAGTATTTT
length: 13; J: TRBJ2-5; size: -; V: TRBV7-3; D: -; CDR3: CASSLSGAETQYF; DNA: TGTGCCAGCAGCTTATCAGGGGCAGAGACCCAGTACTTC
length: 13; J: TRBJ1-1; size: -; V: TRBV6-5; D: TRBD1; CDR3: CASSQGVSTEAFF; DNA: TGTGCCAGCAGTCAGGGGGTCTCCACTGAAGCTTTCTTT
length: 18; J: TRBJ1-3; size: -; V: TRBV5-1; D: TRBD1; CDR3: CASSLGPPGQGYGNTIYF; DNA: TGCGCCAGCAGCTTGGGTCCGCCGGGACAGGGGTACGGAAACACCATATATTTT
length: 14; J: TRBJ1-2; size: -; V: TRBV11-2; D: -; CDR3: CASSLGQAWRNYTF; DNA: TGTGCCAGCAGCTTAGGACAGGCCTGGAGAAACTACACCTTC
length: 12; J: TRBJ2-7; size: -; V: TRBV7-9; D: -; CDR3: CASSPGTYEQYF; DNA: TGTGCCAGCAGCCCAGGGACTTACGAGCAGTACTTC
length: 18; J: TRBJ2-5; size: -; V: TRBV7-2; D: TRBD2; CDR3: CASSHPGTSGGARETQYF; DNA: TGTGCCAGCAGCCACCCCGGGACTAGCGGGGGGGCTCGAGAGACCCAGTACTTC
length: 14; J: TRBJ1-1; size: -; V: TRBV5-6; D: -; CDR3: CASSLRQGLAEAFF; DNA: TGTGCCAGCAGCTTAAGGCAGGGCCTCGCTGAAGCTTTCTTT
length: 11; J: TRBJ2-1; size: -; V: TRBV9; D: -; CDR3: CASSPNNEQFF; DNA: TGTGCCAGCAGCCCCAACAATGAGCAGTTCTTC
length: 15; J: TRBJ1-1; size: -; V: TRBV28; D: TRBD1; CDR3: CASSENRGRNTEAFF; DNA: TGTGCCAGCAGCGAAAACAGGGGTAGAAACACTGAAGCTTTCTTT
length: 14; J: TRBJ1-1; size: -; V: TRBV4-3; D: -; CDR3: CASSQDLPNTEAFF; DNA: TGCGCCAGCAGCCAAGATCTACCGAACACTGAAGCTTTCTTT
length: 13; J: TRBJ2-7; size: -; V: TRBV28; D: TRBD1; CDR3: CASSLGQEYEQYF; DNA: TGTGCCAGCAGTTTGGGACAGGAGTACGAGCAGTACTTC
length: 14; J: TRBJ1-1; size: -; V: TRBV7-8; D: -; CDR3: CASSLGLLNTEAFF; DNA: TGTGCCAGCAGCTTAGGCCTATTGAACACTGAAGCTTTCTTT
length: 13; J: TRBJ2-3; size: -; V: TRBV10-1; D: -; CDR3: CASSWARTDTQYF; DNA: TGCGCCAGCTCTTGGGCCCGCACAGATACGCAGTATTTT
length: 15; J: TRBJ2-1; size: -; V: TRBV10-3; D: TRBD2; CDR3: CAIRKGLVLSNEQFF; DNA: TGTGCCATCAGAAAGGGACTAGTTTTATCCAATGAGCAGTTCTTC
length: 12; J: TRBJ2-7; size: once; V: TRBV29-1; D: TRBD1; CDR3: CSVGDRGYEQYF; DNA: TGCAGCGTTGGGGACAGGGGATACGAGCAGTACTTC
length: 15; J: TRBJ1-2; size: -; V: TRBV5-1; D: -; CDR3: CASSLMPDFNYGYTF; DNA: TGCGCCAGCAGCTTGATGCCGGACTTTAACTATGGCTACACCTTC
length: 17; J: TRBJ1-5; size: -; V: TRBV19; D: TRBD1; CDR3: CASSMPRDRGGGQPQHF; DNA: TGTGCCAGTAGTATGCCCCGGGACAGGGGAGGAGGTCAGCCCCAGCATTTT
length: 14; J: TRBJ2-7; size: -; V: TRBV29-1; D: -; CDR3: CSVLVGAGVHEQYF; DNA: TGCAGCGTGCTCGTTGGGGCAGGGGTTCACGAGCAGTACTTC
length: 16; J: TRBJ1-1; size: once; V: TRBV18; D: TRBD1; CDR3: CASSPNLNRGDTEAFF; DNA: TGTGCCAGCTCACCCAACCTCAACAGGGGGGACACTGAAGCTTTCTTT
length: 14; J: TRBJ2-2; size: many; V: TRBV24-1; D: -; CDR3: CATAGTLYTGELFF; DNA: TGTGCCACCGCCGGGACACTATACACCGGGGAGCTGTTTTTT
length: 13; J: TRBJ1-1; size: -; V: TRBV9; D: -; CDR3: CASSGSMNTEAFF; DNA: TGTGCCAGCAGCGGGTCTATGAACACTGAAGCTTTCTTT
length: 17; J: TRBJ2-7; size: -; V: TRBV5-4; D: TRBD2; CDR3: CASSQGLAGGSTYEQYF; DNA: TGTGCCAGCAGTCAGGGACTAGCGGGGGGAAGTACCTACGAGCAGTACTTC
length: 18; J: TRBJ2-2; size: once; V: TRBV7-9; D: TRBD1; CDR3: CASSPSISGTGITGELFF; DNA: TGTGCCAGCAGCCCCTCCATTTCCGGGACAGGGATAACCGGGGAGCTGTTTTTT
length: 14; J: TRBJ2-7; size: -; V: TRBV19; D: TRBD2; CDR3: CASSLGTSSYEQYF; DNA: TGTGCCAGTAGTTTAGGGACTAGCTCCTACGAGCAGTACTTC
length: 14; J: TRBJ2-7; size: few; V: TRBV24-1; D: TRBD1; CDR3: CATLGTGESYEQYF; DNA: TGTGCCACCCTCGGGACAGGCGAATCCTACGAGCAGTACTTC
length: 14; J: TRBJ2-1; size: -; V: TRBV3-1/TRBV3-2; D: TRBD2; CDR3: CASRPSGGADEQFF; DNA: TGTGCCAGCAGACCTAGCGGGGGGGCGGATGAGCAGTTCTTC
length: 13; J: TRBJ2-7; size: -; V: TRBV10-3; D: -; CDR3: CAANPGERNEQYF; DNA: TGTGCCGCCAACCCAGGGGAGAGAAACGAGCAGTACTTC
length: 13; J: TRBJ1-2; size: once; V: TRBV6-5; D: -; CDR3: CASSRTPNYGYTF; DNA: TGTGCCAGCAGTCGAACACCTAACTATGGCTACACCTTC
length: 18; J: TRBJ1-3; size: once; V: TRBV7-9; D: -; CDR3: CASSLARPGLPSGNTIYF; DNA: TGTGCCAGCAGCTTAGCGCGTCCAGGGTTGCCTTCTGGAAACACCATATATTTT
length: 14; J: TRBJ2-7; size: -; V: TRBV4-1; D: -; CDR3: CASTLDPGAVEQYF; DNA: TGCGCCAGCACTCTCGACCCAGGGGCGGTCGAGCAGTACTTC
length: 11; J: TRBJ1-1; size: -; V: TRBV30; D: -; CDR3: CAWKSYTEAFF; DNA: TGTGCCTGGAAGAGCTACACTGAAGCTTTCTTT
length: 16; J: TRBJ2-7; size: few; V: TRBV5-4; D: TRBD2; CDR3: CASSPVLAGGLYEQYF; DNA: TGTGCCAGCAGCCCTGTACTAGCGGGGGGGCTGTACGAGCAGTACTTC
length: 14; J: TRBJ1-6; size: once; V: TRBV19; D: TRBD1; CDR3: CASREGQGYSPLHF; DNA: TGTGCCAGCAGAGAGGGACAGGGGTATTCACCCCTCCACTTT
length: 14; J: TRBJ1-1; size: -; V: TRBV30; D: -; CDR3: CAWSGGERGTEAFF; DNA: TGTGCCTGGAGCGGGGGGGAGAGGGGCACTGAAGCTTTCTTT
length: 16; J: TRBJ1-6; size: -; V: TRBV4-2; D: -; CDR3: CASSQEEQGGNSPLHF; DNA: TGTGCCAGCAGCCAAGAGGAGCAGGGAGGGAATTCACCCCTCCACTTT
length: 18; J: TRBJ1-5; size: -; V: TRBV6-2/TRBV6-3; D: -; CDR3: CASSFPLWDSSGYQPQHF; DNA: TGTGCCAGCAGTTTTCCCCTTTGGGACTCCTCAGGCTATCAGCCCCAGCATTTT
length: 13; J: TRBJ1-5; size: -; V: TRBV28; D: -; CDR3: CASFSGGGQPQHF; DNA: TGTGCCAGCTTCTCGGGGGGGGGACAGCCCCAGCATTTT
length: 15; J: TRBJ1-3; size: -; V: TRBV29-1; D: TRBD1; CDR3: CSVEFGQGTGNTIYF; DNA: TGCAGCGTTGAATTCGGACAGGGGACTGGAAACACCATATATTTT
length: 12; J: TRBJ2-7; size: -; V: TRBV12-5; D: -; CDR3: CASGFVRGEQYF; DNA: TGTGCTAGTGGTTTCGTCCGGGGCGAGCAGTACTTC
length: 16; J: TRBJ2-2; size: -; V: TRBV4-1; D: TRBD2; CDR3: CASSQVTVAGTGELFF; DNA: TGCGCCAGCAGCCAAGTTACGGTAGCGGGGACCGGGGAGCTGTTTTTT
length: 14; J: TRBJ1-2; size: -; V: TRBV6-2/TRBV6-3; D: TRBD1; CDR3: CASSSQTGRIGYTF; DNA: TGTGCCAGCAGTTCCCAGACAGGGCGGATAGGCTACACCTTC